The 15 T cell receptor beta chains below come from one sample, sequenced in a study of shared clonotypes between healthy human individuals. Sequenced by immunoSEQ multiplex PCR; TCRdb stores in-frame clones only, minus some. Among over 1.4 million clones listed, 96% were seen once. Sample: naive CD4+ T cells sorted from blood. Subset noted: CD45RA+ positively selected. These TCRs come from a man younger than 40 in good health.

This CDR3 reads CASSRGRDSNQPQHF. CDR3 coding DNA: TGTGCCAGCTCTCGTGGTAGGGACAGCAATCAGCCCCAGCATTTT. This chain links TRBV18 with TRBJ1-5; the D gene is possibly TRBD1 (5 bases). The CDR3 runs 15 residues. Germline CDR1 KGHSH, CDR2 LQKENI. V shed 6 bases and J shed 1 base, with 13 bases lying between them. Complete variable domain (other parts from reference TRBV18 and TRBJ1-5): NAGVMQNPRHLVRRRGQEARLRCSPMKGHSHVYWYRQLPEEGLKFMVYLQKENIIDESGMPKERFSAEFPKEGPSILRIQQVVRGDSAAYFCASSRGRDSNQPQHFGDGTRLSIL.

This clone was found once. The V call is TRBV13, the J call TRBJ1-2, with TRBD1 identical over 7 bases. This CDR3 has 13 residues. The V and J ends lost 3 bases and 8 bases, in that order; junction bases with no gene match: 6. Per germline, CDR1 PRHDT and CDR2 FYEKMQ (reference sequence). CDR3: CASSFRGGSGYTF. The CDR3 DNA follows: TGTGCCAGCAGCTTCCGAGGGGGCTCCGGCTACACCTTC. The full variable domain, in which reference TRBV13 and TRBJ1-2 provide the parts outside the CDR3, is AAGVIQSPRHLIKEKRETATLKCYPIPRHDTVYWYQQGPGQDPQFLISFYEKMQSDKGSIPDRFSAQQFSDYHSELNMSSLELGDSALYFCASSFRGGSGYTFGSGTRLTVV.

This clone came up a few times. Other nucleotide sequences in the sample specify the same CDR3. The rearrangement joins TRBV18 to TRBJ2-3; D gene ambiguous. CDR1 and CDR2 (germline): KGHSH, LQKENI. The CDR3 is made up of 12 amino acids. V gave up 3 bases and J gave up 0 bases, with 1 base separating them. The CDR3 is CASSPSTDTQYF. The CDR3 DNA reads TGTGCCAGCTCACCCAGCACAGATACGCAGTATTTT.

The chain carries TRBV5-4 and TRBJ1-3, with D unresolved. Germline V gene lookup returns CDR1 SGHNT and CDR2 YYREEE (reference sequence). The CDR3 loop spans 14 amino acids. Trimming removed 0 bases from V and 0 bases from J, with 4 bases in between. In DNA form, the CDR3 reads TGTGCCAGCAGCTTGGGGCCCTCTGGAAACACCATATATTTT. The encoded protein is CASSLGPSGNTIYF. Full variable domain (remainder filled in from reference TRBV5-4 and TRBJ1-3): ETGVTQSPTHLIKTRGQQVTLRCSSQSGHNTVSWYQQALGQGPQFIFQYYREEENGRGNFPPRFSGLQFPNYSSELNVNALELDDSALYLCASSLGPSGNTIYFGEGSWLTVV.

V is TRBV6-6 and J is TRBJ2-2; D unclear. Deletions cut 2 bases from V and 6 bases from J, with 7 bases between. Germline V gives CDR1 MNHNY, CDR2 SVGAGI (reference sequence). The CDR3 length is 13 residues. The CDR3 loop reads CASSYAGAGELFF. The CDR3 DNA follows: TGTGCCAGCAGTTACGCAGGTGCCGGGGAGCTGTTTTTT.

Turning to this clone: This same CDR3 is encoded by further DNA sequences in the sample. The J gene is TRBJ1-2, the V gene TRBV27, with 8 bases aligning to TRBD1. This CDR3 is 13 amino acids long. V was pared by 5 bases and J by 2 bases, with 1 base of the junction left unmatched. In germline, CDR1 is MNHEY, CDR2 SMNVEV (reference sequence). Here the CDR3 DNA reads TGTGCCAGCAGTCGACAGGGGAACTATGGCTACACCTTC. This encodes CASSRQGNYGYTF.

The chain employs TRBV5-1 and TRBJ1-4; D is unresolved. The ends were cut back, 4 bases at V and 5 bases at J, with 9 bases in the middle. The germline CDR1 and CDR2 sequences are SGHRS and YFSETQ. CDR3 length equals 13 residues. Written as DNA, the CDR3 is TGCGCCAGCAGCGTGTCAGTGAATGAAAAACTGTTTTTT. It specifies CASSVSVNEKLFF. The full variable domain, in which reference TRBV5-1 and TRBJ1-4 provide the parts outside the CDR3, is KAGVTQTPRYLIKTRGQQVTLSCSPISGHRSVSWYQQTPGQGLQFLFEYFSETQRNKGNFPGRFSGRQFSNSRSEMNVSTLELGDSALYLCASSVSVNEKLFFGSGTQLSVL.

J is TRBJ1-1 and V is TRBV18; no definite D call. This CDR3 comprises 12 residues. Germline V gene data show CDR1 as KGHSH and CDR2 as LQKENI. V lost 4 bases and J lost 4, with 7 bases in between. CDR3 loop: CASSQRSTEAFF. Written as DNA, the CDR3 is TGTGCCAGCTCACAACGGTCCACTGAAGCTTTCTTT.

This chain connects TRBV28 to TRBJ2-5; the D gene is possibly TRBD1 (6 bases). CDR1 is MDHEN and CDR2 is SYDVKM in the germline V gene. CDR3 size: 15 residues. Between the trimmed V and J ends, which lost 5 bases and 7 bases, there was a span of 20 bases. CDR3 sequence: CASSPGEQYHGTQYF. CDR3 nucleotide sequence: TGTGCCAGCAGTCCAGGGGAACAATATCATGGGACCCAGTACTTC. Full variable domain (rest looked up from reference TRBV28 and TRBJ2-5): DVKVTQSSRYLVKRTGEKVFLECVQDMDHENMFWYRQDPGLGLRLIYFSYDVKMKEKGDIPEGYSVSREKKERFSLILESASTNQTSMYLCASSPGEQYHGTQYFGPGTRLLVL.

The chain employs TRBV28 and TRBJ2-1, with D maybe TRBD2 (5 bases). The CDR3 extends over 13 amino acids. V lost 6 bases, J lost 7 bases, and 13 bases lay in between. Germline lookup yields CDR1 MDHEN and CDR2 SYDVKM. The CDR3, as DNA: TGTGCCAGCAGCCCCAGGCCGGGGAATGAGCAGTTCTTC. As protein: CASSPRPGNEQFF.

This chain joins TRBV29-1 and TRBJ2-1; D unclear. The V and J ends lost 2 bases and 0 bases respectively, with 11 bases between them. Germline CDR1 is SQVTM and CDR2 is ANQGSEA. This CDR3 spans 15 amino acids. DNA of the CDR3: TGCAGCGTTGAATATCGCCGCCGCTCCTACAATGAGCAGTTCTTC. As protein: CSVEYRRRSYNEQFF.

The chain carries TRBV10-3 and TRBJ2-7; TRBD2 aligns across 15 bases. The junction had 2 bases not matched to a gene; V was cut back by 6 bases and J by 5 bases. This CDR3 has 14 residues. The germline V gene encodes CDR1 ENHRY and CDR2 SYGVKD. CDR3 region: CAISGLAGGDEQYF. The CDR3 DNA sequence: TGTGCCATCAGCGGACTAGCGGGAGGGGACGAGCAGTACTTC.

This clone was observed once. This chain uses TRBV2 with TRBJ2-1, with D unresolved. The CDR3 is 15 amino acids. The germline V gene has CDR1 SNHLY and CDR2 FYNNEI. The V and J ends lost 1 base and 3 bases respectively, with 10 bases between them. CDR3 in DNA: TGTGCCAGCAGTGAAGTATGGGGTTACTACAATGAGCAGTTCTTC. It specifies CASSEVWGYYNEQFF.

The chain is built from TRBV15 and TRBJ2-3, with 9 bases that match TRBD2. Germline values: CDR1 LNHNV, CDR2 YYDKDF (reference sequence). The CDR3 contains 16 residues. V trimming: 3 bases; J trimming: 4 bases; junction bases outside the gene matches: 8. DNA of the CDR3: TGTGCCACCAGCAGTAGAAGCGGGAGGTATTCAGATACGCAGTATTTT. Translating it yields CATSSRSGRYSDTQYF.

The J gene is TRBJ2-1, the V gene TRBV27; a weak D match, TRBD1 (6 bases). Trimming removed 4 bases at V and 8 bases at J, with 18 bases between. The CDR3 is 15 amino acids. Germline lookup yields CDR1 MNHEY and CDR2 SMNVEV (reference sequence). CDR3 in amino acids: CASSSGQYDYHEQFF. CDR3 nucleotide sequence: TGTGCCAGCAGTTCCGGACAGTATGATTACCATGAGCAGTTCTTC.